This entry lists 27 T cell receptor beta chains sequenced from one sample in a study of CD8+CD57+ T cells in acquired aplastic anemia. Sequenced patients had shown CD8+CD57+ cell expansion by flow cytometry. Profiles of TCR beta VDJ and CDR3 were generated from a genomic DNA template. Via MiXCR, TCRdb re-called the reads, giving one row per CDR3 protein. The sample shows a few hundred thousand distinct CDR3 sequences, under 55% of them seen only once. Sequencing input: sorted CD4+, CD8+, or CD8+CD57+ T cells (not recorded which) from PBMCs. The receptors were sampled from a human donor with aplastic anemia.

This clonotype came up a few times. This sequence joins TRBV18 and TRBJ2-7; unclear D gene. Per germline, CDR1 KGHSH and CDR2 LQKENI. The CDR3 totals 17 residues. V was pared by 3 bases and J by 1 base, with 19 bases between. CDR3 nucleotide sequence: TGTGCCAGCTCACCTCTGACGGTAAAAGTGGGGTCCTACGAGCAGTACTTC. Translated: CASSPLTVKVGSYEQYF.

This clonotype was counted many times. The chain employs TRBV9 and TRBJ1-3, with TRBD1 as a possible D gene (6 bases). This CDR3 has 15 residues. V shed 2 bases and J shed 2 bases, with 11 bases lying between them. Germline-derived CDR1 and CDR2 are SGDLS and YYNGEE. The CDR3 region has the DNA TGTGCCAGCAGCGTGACAGGTTCAACTGGAAACACCATATATTTT. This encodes CASSVTGSTGNTIYF.

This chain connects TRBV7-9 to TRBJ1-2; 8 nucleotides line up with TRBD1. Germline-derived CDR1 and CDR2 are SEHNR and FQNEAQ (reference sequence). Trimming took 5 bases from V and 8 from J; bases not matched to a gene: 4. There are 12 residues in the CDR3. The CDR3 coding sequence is TGTGCCAGCAGCACAGGGGGTCACGGCTACACCTTC. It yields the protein CASSTGGHGYTF. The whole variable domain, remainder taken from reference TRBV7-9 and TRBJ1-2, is DTGVSQNPRHKITKRGQNVTFRCDPISEHNRLYWYRQTLGQGPEFLTYFQNEAQLEKSRLLSDRFSAERPKGSFSTLEIQRTEQGDSAMYLCASSTGGHGYTFGSGTRLTVV.

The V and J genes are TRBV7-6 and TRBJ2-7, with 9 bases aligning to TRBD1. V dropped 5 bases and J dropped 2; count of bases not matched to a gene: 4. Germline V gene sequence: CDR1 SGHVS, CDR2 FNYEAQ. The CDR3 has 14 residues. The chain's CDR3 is CASSGRDRAYEQYF. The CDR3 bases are TGTGCCAGCAGCGGGAGGGACAGGGCCTACGAGCAGTACTTC.

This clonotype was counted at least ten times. This CDR3 reads CASSLPLAGLETQYF. As DNA, the CDR3 is TGTGCCAGCAGCCTCCCCCTGGCAGGGTTGGAGACCCAGTACTTC. The chain links TRBV7-9 to TRBJ2-5; D is possibly TRBD1 (5 bases). CDR3 length: 15 residues. The V end was cut by 5 bases, the J end by 5 bases, with 18 bases between. The germline gives CDR1 SEHNR, CDR2 FQNEAQ (reference sequence).

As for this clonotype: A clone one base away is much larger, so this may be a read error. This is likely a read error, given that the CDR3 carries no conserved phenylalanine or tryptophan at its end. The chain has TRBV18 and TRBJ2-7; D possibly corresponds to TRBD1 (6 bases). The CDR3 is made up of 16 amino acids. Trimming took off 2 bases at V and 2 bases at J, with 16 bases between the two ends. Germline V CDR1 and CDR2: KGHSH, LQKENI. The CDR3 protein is CASSPRPGHRTYEQYL. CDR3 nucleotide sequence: TGTGCCAGCTCACCAAGGCCGGGACACCGGACCTACGAGCAGTACCTC.

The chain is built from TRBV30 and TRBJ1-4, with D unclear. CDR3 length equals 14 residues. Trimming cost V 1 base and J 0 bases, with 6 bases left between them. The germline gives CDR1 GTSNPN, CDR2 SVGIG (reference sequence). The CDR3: CAWSAATTNEKLFF. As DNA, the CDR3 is TGTGCCTGGAGTGCGGCAACAACTAATGAAAAACTGTTTTTT.

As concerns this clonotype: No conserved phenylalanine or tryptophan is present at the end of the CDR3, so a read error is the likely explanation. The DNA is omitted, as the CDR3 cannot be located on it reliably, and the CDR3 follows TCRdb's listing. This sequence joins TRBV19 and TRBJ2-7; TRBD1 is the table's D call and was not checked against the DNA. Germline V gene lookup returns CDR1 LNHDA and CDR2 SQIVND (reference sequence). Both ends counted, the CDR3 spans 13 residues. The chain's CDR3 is CASSIAGWGRSYT.

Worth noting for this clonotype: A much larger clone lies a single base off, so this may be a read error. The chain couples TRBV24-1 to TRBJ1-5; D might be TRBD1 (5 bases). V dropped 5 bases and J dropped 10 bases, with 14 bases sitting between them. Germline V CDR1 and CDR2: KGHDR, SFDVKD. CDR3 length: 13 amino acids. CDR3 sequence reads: CATSGQWVEPQHF. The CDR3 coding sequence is TGTGCCACCAGTGGACAGTGGGTTGAACCCCAGCATTTT.

CDR3 in DNA: TGTGCCACCAGTGGTCCCCCGGGACCGAACACTGAAGCTTTCTTT. As protein: CATSGPPGPNTEAFF. The chain couples TRBV24-1 to TRBJ1-1, with TRBD1 as a possible D gene (5 bases). The V and J ends lost 5 bases and 1 base respectively, with 13 bases between them. Looked up from germline, CDR1 is KGHDR and CDR2 is SFDVKD. This CDR3 has 15 amino acids.

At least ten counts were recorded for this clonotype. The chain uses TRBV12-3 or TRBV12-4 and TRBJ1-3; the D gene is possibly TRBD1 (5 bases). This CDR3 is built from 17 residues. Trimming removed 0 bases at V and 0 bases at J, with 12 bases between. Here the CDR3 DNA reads TGTGCCAGCAGTTTAGCCCTACAGGTCTTCTCTGGAAACACCATATATTTT. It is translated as CASSLALQVFSGNTIYF.

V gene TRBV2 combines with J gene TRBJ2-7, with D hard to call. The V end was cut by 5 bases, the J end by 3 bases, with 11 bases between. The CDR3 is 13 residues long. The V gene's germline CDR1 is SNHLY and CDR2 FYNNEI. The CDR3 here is CASSRYLNYEQYF. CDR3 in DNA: TGTGCCAGCAGTAGGTACTTAAACTACGAGCAGTACTTC.

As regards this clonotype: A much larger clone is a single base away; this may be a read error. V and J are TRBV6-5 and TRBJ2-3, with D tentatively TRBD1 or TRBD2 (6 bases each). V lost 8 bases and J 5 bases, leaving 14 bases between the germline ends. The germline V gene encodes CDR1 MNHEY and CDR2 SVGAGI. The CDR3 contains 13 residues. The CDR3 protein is CASGGGGLDTQYF. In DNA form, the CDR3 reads TGTGCCAGCGGTGGAGGGGGATTAGATACGCAGTATTTT.

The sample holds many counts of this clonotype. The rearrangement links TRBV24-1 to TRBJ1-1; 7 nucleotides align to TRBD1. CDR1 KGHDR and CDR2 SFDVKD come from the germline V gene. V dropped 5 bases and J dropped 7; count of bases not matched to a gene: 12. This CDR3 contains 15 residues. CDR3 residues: CATSGDQDRPYEAFF. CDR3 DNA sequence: TGTGCCACCAGTGGGGATCAGGACAGGCCCTATGAAGCTTTCTTT.

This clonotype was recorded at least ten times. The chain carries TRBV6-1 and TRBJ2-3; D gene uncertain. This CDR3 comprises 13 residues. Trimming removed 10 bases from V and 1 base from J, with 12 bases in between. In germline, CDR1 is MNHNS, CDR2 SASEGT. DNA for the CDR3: TGTGCCACCCTACCCTCCGGCACAGATACGCAGTATTTT. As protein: CATLPSGTDTQYF.

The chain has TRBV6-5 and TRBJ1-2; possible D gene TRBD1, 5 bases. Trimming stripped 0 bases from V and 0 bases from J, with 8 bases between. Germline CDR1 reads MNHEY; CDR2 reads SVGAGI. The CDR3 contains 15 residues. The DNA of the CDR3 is TGTGCCAGCAGTTACTCGGGGGGAACTAACTATGGCTACACCTTC. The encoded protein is CASSYSGGTNYGYTF.

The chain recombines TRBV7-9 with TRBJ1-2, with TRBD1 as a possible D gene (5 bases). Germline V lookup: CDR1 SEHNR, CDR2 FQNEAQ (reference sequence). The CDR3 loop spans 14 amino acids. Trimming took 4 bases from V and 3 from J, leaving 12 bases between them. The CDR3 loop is CASSSFGADYGYTF. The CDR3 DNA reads TGTGCCAGCAGCTCTTTTGGGGCTGACTATGGCTACACCTTC.

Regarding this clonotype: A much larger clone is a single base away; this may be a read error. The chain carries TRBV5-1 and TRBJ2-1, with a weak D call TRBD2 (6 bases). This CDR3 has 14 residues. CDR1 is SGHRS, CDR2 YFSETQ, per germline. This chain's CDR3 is CASSFPGLRNEQLF. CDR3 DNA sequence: TGCGCCAGCAGCTTCCCGGGACTTCGGAATGAGCAGCTCTTC.

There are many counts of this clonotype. This chain's CDR3 is CASSHSGGRSSGANVLTF. For the CDR3, the DNA is TGCGCCAGCAGCCACTCCGGGGGGAGAAGCTCTGGGGCCAACGTCCTGACTTTC. The chain links TRBV4-1 to TRBJ2-6, with 7 bases fitting TRBD2. Germline V gives CDR1 MGHRA, CDR2 YSYEKL. The length of the CDR3 is 18 residues. V lost 3 bases and J lost 0; bases outside the gene matches: 8.

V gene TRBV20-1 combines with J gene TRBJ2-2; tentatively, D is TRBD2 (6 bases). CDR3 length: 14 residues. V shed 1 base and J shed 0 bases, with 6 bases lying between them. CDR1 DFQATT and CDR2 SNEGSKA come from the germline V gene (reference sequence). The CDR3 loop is CSARGGANTGELFF. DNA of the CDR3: TGCAGTGCTAGAGGCGGGGCGAACACCGGGGAGCTGTTTTTT.

CDR3 loop: CASSRGTPGETQYF. The CDR3 DNA reads as TGCGCCAGCAGCAGAGGGACTCCAGGGGAGACCCAGTACTTC. The chain joins TRBV5-1 to TRBJ2-5, with D tentatively TRBD2 (6 bases). V dropped 4 bases and J dropped 5 bases, with 15 bases sitting between them. The CDR3 spans 14 residues. CDR1 is SGHRS and CDR2 is YFSETQ in the germline V gene.

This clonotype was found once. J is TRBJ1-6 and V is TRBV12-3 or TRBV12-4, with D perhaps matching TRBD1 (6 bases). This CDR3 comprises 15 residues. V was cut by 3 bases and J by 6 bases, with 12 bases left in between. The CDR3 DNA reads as TGTGCCAGCAGTTTGCGGGGGGCTGGTAATTCACCCCTCCACTTT. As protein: CASSLRGAGNSPLHF.

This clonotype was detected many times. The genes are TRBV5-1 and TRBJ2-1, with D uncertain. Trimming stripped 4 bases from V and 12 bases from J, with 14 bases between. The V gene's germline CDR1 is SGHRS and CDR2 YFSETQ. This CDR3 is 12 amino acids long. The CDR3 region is CASSPPPSGQFF. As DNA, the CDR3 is TGCGCCAGCAGCCCACCCCCCTCGGGGCAGTTCTTC.

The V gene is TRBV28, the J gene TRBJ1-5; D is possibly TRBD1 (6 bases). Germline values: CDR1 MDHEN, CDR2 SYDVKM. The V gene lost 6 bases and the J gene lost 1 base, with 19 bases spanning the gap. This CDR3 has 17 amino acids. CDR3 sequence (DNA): TGTGCCAGCAGGGCACAGGGAGGAGATGTCAGCAATCAGCCCCAGCATTTT. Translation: CASRAQGGDVSNQPQHF.

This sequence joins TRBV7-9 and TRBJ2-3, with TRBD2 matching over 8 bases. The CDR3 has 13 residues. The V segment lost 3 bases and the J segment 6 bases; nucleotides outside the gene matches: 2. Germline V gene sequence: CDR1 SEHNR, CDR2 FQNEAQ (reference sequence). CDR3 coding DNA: TGTGCCAGCAGCTTCAGCGGGAGTGATACGCAGTATTTT. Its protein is CASSFSGSDTQYF. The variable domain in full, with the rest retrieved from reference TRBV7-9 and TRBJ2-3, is DTGVSQNPRHKITKRGQNVTFRCDPISEHNRLYWYRQTLGQGPEFLTYFQNEAQLEKSRLLSDRFSAERPKGSFSTLEIQRTEQGDSAMYLCASSFSGSDTQYFGPGTRLTVL.

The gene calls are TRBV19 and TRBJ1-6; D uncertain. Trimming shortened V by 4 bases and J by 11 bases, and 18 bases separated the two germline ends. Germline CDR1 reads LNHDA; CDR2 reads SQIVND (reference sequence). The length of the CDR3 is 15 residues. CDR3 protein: CASSNLGGLGPPLHF. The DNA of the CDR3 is TGTGCCAGTAGTAACTTGGGCGGCCTAGGACCACCCCTCCACTTT.

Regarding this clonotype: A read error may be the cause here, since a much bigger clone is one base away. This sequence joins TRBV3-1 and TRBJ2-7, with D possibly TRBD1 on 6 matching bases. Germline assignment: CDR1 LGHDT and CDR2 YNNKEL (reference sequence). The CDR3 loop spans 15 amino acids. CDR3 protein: CAGSSQNRATYEQYF. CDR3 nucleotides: TGTGCCGGCAGCTCCCAAAACAGGGCTACCTACGAGCAGTACTTC.